This T cell receptor beta chain was captured in a study of low-dose radiotherapy and immunotherapy resistance in tumors (dated by TCRdb to the early 2020s). Broadly, across the study: In Cohort 1, 0.5 Gy per fraction was delivered every 2 weeks, and a total PTV dose of 6.5 Gy was prescribed. For Cohort 2, the dose was 1 Gy per fraction given every two weeks, adding up to 13 Gy in total across 26 weeks. Patients were given nivolumab as a 240 mg flat dose every two weeks and ipilimumab at 1 mg/kg every six weeks, with both drugs delivered intravenously. Cyclophosphamide 200 mg/m2 was administered intravenously every two weeks, one day before each radiation and immunotherapy administration. Patients took aspirin 300 mg orally once daily for four cycles, starting on cycle 1 day 1. The trial did not randomize participants into treatment groups. Eight patients were included in the translational analysis: three from the first dose cohort and the first five from the second dose cohort.

This clonotype came up many times. Its recognized antigen is unknown. There are no base qualities to consult, and no much larger clone falls within one base. These reads were obtained on an Illumina HiSeq 2500. First-strand cDNA was synthesized using Superscript III and a set of TRAV- and TRBV-specific primers, so that both TCRalpha and TCRbeta chains were covered. An approximately 19-cycle PCR with Phusion amplified the TCRs, pairing a constant-region primer with the adapter that was attached to the V primers. The isolated mRNA was amplified using the MessageAmp II aRNA Amplification Kit, with in vitro transcription performed for 15 to 20 hours at 37 degrees C. mRNA for TCR sequencing was isolated with the Dynabeads mRNA DIRECT Purification Kit. A second roughly 23-cycle Phusion PCR added indexed Illumina adapters, and products were purified with AMPure XP beads. Per the authors' processing: Custom Perl scripts were used to pool TCR sequences that encoded the same protein, to remove out-of-frame sequences, and to calculate the abundance of each clonotype. The analysis excluded TCR sequences that were supported by just one read. Repertoire metrics included Shannon entropy, Gini index, clonality, richness, and frequency of TCRs shared between repertoires. TCRdb trimmed the raw reads at Q25, called clones with MiXCR and kept productive beta chains. Each CDR3 protein appears once, grouped with its most common genes and DNA. Clone size and V and J calls follow TCRdb, not the original study. For this sample the table gives some 100,000 distinct CDR3 sequences, of which around 20% were detected only once. Roughly 4.3% of the sample is in the top ten clones.

The time point label here, explained by the study, means: after trial treatment. The treatment or condition label, as the study defines it: LDRT plus nivolumab, ipilimumab, low-dose cyclophosphamide and aspirin (RACIN trial). Donors were enrolled in RACIN, a single-arm phase I dose-escalation trial combining nivolumab, ipilimumab, aspirin, low-dose cyclophosphamide and low-dose radiotherapy. To be eligible, a patient needed to have an advanced solid tumor that was TIL-negative. Trimming at the junction amounts to 10 bases on V and 3 bases on J, and the germline ends lie 13 bases apart. From the cysteine through the phenylalanine, the CDR3 covers 13 amino acids. Kept here is only the CDR3 DNA, which spans 39 bases and is read in frame from base 1. From a lookup of the germline V gene (reference sequence), CDR1 and CDR2 are LGHDT and YNNKEL.

Sequenced material: PBMCs, taken after low-dose radiotherapy plus immunotherapy. The rearranged segments are TRBV3-1 and TRBJ2-1; TRBD2 might be the D gene, on 7 matching bases. This receptor was identified in a male donor with prostate cancer. CDR3 protein: CATERGGYNEQFF. The bases read TGTGCCACTGAGAGGGGGGGCTACAATGAGCAGTTCTTC.